This T cell receptor (beta chain) is drawn from a study of cytomegalovirus exposure and HLA in healthy donors. It was with 60 Vbeta and 13 Jbeta primers that the PCR ran. Per the original data handling: There were about 80 million unique TCR beta chains by a later count, and about 12 million of them were shared. The data were produced by immunoSEQ multiplex PCR, yet TCRdb's version contains in-frame clones alone and is incomplete. V and J calls and clone size are those listed in that table; D and trimming were worked out from the DNA. The sample yields 100,000 to 150,000 clones, approximately 80% seen once. This CDR3 region has 13 residues. The germline V and J ends were trimmed by 3 bases and 1 base, with 8 bases remaining between them. Germline V CDR1 and CDR2: SGHRS, YFSETQ. Study results and limitations: For cytomegalovirus status, the classifier reportedly gave diagnoses with high specificity and sensitivity. Later, an analysis found that common viral pathogens appeared to be linked with several of the most significant clusters.

Of note for this clone: Its target is not known. Additional DNA sequences in this sample encode the identical CDR3.

Sequencing was performed on PBMCs. The TCR was taken from a girl aged 2-9 years in good health and CMV-seronegative. This sequence joins TRBV5-1 and TRBJ2-7; unclear D gene. CDR3 region: CASSSAGSYEQYF. The CDR3, as DNA: TGCGCCAGCAGCTCTGCAGGTTCCTACGAGCAGTACTTC. The full variable domain, rest sourced from reference TRBV5-1 and TRBJ2-7, is KAGVTQTPRYLIKTRGQQVTLSCSPISGHRSVSWYQQTPGQGLQFLFEYFSETQRNKGNFPGRFSGRQFSNSRSEMNVSTLELGDSALYLCASSSAGSYEQYFGPGTRLTVT.